Here is one T cell receptor beta chain with its context. This specimen belongs to a study of blood T cells in healthy people across ages. The CDR3 length is 15 residues. V shed 4 bases and J shed 0 bases, with 12 bases lying between them. Germline V lookup: CDR1 SGHVS, CDR2 FQNEAQ. Each donor gave around 9.3 milliliters of peripheral blood. A sample-barcoded 5' primer and a J-beta primer mix were used in a second PCR of roughly 7 to 11 cycles. TCRdb processed the 5' RACE reads anew with MiXCR; each CDR3 protein has one entry. The sample contains hundreds of thousands of distinct CDR3 sequences, about 30% of which appear only once.

The V call is TRBV7-8, the J call TRBJ1-1; D is unclear. Sequenced input: blood. The origin of this receptor is a woman of 80 years or more in good health. The CDR3 sequence: CASSWEAEMNTEAFF. CDR3 sequence (DNA): TGTGCCAGCAGCTGGGAGGCAGAAATGAACACTGAAGCTTTCTTT.